This is a list of T cell receptor beta chains from one sample in a study of cytomegalovirus exposure and HLA in healthy donors. Clones were read by immunoSEQ multiplex PCR, and TCRdb kept only the in-frame ones, dropping some. This sample's table has 190,000 or so clones. Sequencing was done on a sample of PBMCs. The receptors here all came from a boy aged 5-17 years in good health and CMV-seronegative. CDR3s include the opening cysteine and the closing phenylalanine or tryptophan. D genes are given only for firm matches.

len: 17
d_gene: -
j_gene: TRBJ2-2
v_gene: TRBV4-3
CDR3nt: TGCGCCAGCAGCCAAGATCGGGGAGGAAGTACCACCGGGGAGCTGTTTTTT
CDR3aa: CASSQDRGGSTTGELFF

len: 12
d_gene: -
j_gene: TRBJ1-1
v_gene: TRBV11-2
CDR3nt: TGTGCCAGCAGCTTAGTCAGGGGTGAAGCTTTCTTT
CDR3aa: CASSLVRGEAFF

len: 15
d_gene: TRBD2
j_gene: TRBJ2-7
v_gene: TRBV27
CDR3nt: TGTGCCAGCAGTTCGGGGGGACTAGGAGAAAACGAGCAGTACTTC
CDR3aa: CASSSGGLGENEQYF

len: 17
d_gene: TRBD1
j_gene: TRBJ2-7
v_gene: TRBV16
CDR3nt: TGTGCCAGCAGCCAACTCCTCGGGACAGGAAGCTCCTACGAGCAGTACTTC
CDR3aa: CASSQLLGTGSSYEQYF

len: 14
d_gene: TRBD1
j_gene: TRBJ2-7
v_gene: TRBV6-6
CDR3nt: TGTGCCAGCAGTTCCACAGGGGAACCCTACGAGCAGTACTTC
CDR3aa: CASSSTGEPYEQYF

len: 16
d_gene: TRBD2
j_gene: TRBJ2-5
v_gene: TRBV11-2
CDR3nt: TGTGCCAGCAGCTTAGAGGCGGGGGGTCCTCGTGGGGCCCAGTACTTC
CDR3aa: CASSLEAGGPRGAQYF

len: 14
d_gene: TRBD2
j_gene: TRBJ2-2
v_gene: TRBV30
CDR3nt: TGTGCCTGGGGGGGACTAGTCGAGACCGGGGAGCTGTTTTTT
CDR3aa: CAWGGLVETGELFF

len: 14
d_gene: -
j_gene: TRBJ2-7
v_gene: TRBV19
CDR3nt: TGTGCCAGTAGTACGGGTACCAGCTCCTACGAGCAGTACTTC
CDR3aa: CASSTGTSSYEQYF

len: 11
d_gene: -
j_gene: TRBJ2-1
v_gene: TRBV5-6
CDR3nt: TGTGCCAGCAGCTTCTCCAATGAGCAGTTCTTC
CDR3aa: CASSFSNEQFF

len: 15
d_gene: TRBD1
j_gene: TRBJ2-3
v_gene: TRBV4-3
CDR3nt: TGCGCCAGCAGCCAAGGTCCGAGGGGGCCAGATACGCAGTATTTT
CDR3aa: CASSQGPRGPDTQYF

len: 16
d_gene: -
j_gene: TRBJ2-3
v_gene: TRBV5-4
CDR3nt: TGTGCCAGCAGCCCTGGCGGATCGGCTAGCACAGATACGCAGTATTTT
CDR3aa: CASSPGGSASTDTQYF

len: 11
d_gene: -
j_gene: TRBJ2-3
v_gene: TRBV20-1
CDR3nt: TGCAGTGCTAGAAAGGAGGATACGCAGTATTTT
CDR3aa: CSARKEDTQYF

len: 15
d_gene: -
j_gene: TRBJ1-1
v_gene: TRBV28
CDR3nt: TGTGCCAGCCCCCCCAGAGGGAAAGTGAACACTGAAGCTTTCTTT
CDR3aa: CASPPRGKVNTEAFF

len: 14
d_gene: -
j_gene: TRBJ2-4
v_gene: TRBV11-2
CDR3nt: TGTGCCAGCAGAGATGTTAGAGCCAAAAACATTCAGTACTTC
CDR3aa: CASRDVRAKNIQYF

len: 15
d_gene: TRBD1
j_gene: TRBJ1-1
v_gene: TRBV5-1
CDR3nt: TGCGCCAGCAAGGTCCAGGGGGCTTCGAACACTGAAGCTTTCTTT
CDR3aa: CASKVQGASNTEAFF

len: 13
d_gene: -
j_gene: TRBJ2-1
v_gene: TRBV7-3
CDR3nt: TGTGCCAGCAGCTTATCCCCAGGGAATGAGCAGTTCTTC
CDR3aa: CASSLSPGNEQFF

len: 15
d_gene: -
j_gene: TRBJ2-7
v_gene: TRBV30
CDR3nt: TGTGCCTGGAGTGCCCGACCGATTCTAGGCTACGAGCAGTACTTC
CDR3aa: CAWSARPILGYEQYF

len: 17
d_gene: TRBD2
j_gene: TRBJ2-5
v_gene: TRBV7-9
CDR3nt: TGTGCCAGCAGCTCTAGCCCTGGGACTAGCGGGCAAGAGACCCAGTACTTC
CDR3aa: CASSSSPGTSGQETQYF

len: 11
d_gene: -
j_gene: TRBJ1-1
v_gene: TRBV20-1
CDR3nt: TGCAGTGCTAGGAGGGAGGCTGAAGCTTTCTTT
CDR3aa: CSARREAEAFF

len: 15
d_gene: -
j_gene: TRBJ2-7
v_gene: TRBV11-2
CDR3nt: TGTGCCAGCAGCTTAGATCTAAGGGGTCTGCACGAGCAGTACTTC
CDR3aa: CASSLDLRGLHEQYF